This TCR beta chain was observed in a study of vaccination effects on CD4 cells after COVID-19. CDR1 and CDR2 from the germline V gene are LNHDA and SQIVND (reference sequence). V gave up 3 bases and J gave up 6 bases, with 18 bases separating them. The CDR3 totals 16 residues. In the case of this clone: Its antigen is undetermined.

Sequencing was performed with immunoSEQ multiplex PCR; in TCRdb, only in-frame clones are kept and a portion is missing. The sample shows around 46,000 clones, around 70% of them seen only once. Overall study results and limits: Spike-reactive clones found after vaccination in convalescents were mainly new vaccine-induced clones.

Antigen-specific CD4+ T cells were expanded with viral peptide pools in the ViraFEST assay before sequencing. Culturing for around 10 days preceded CD4+ T cell isolation. The individual was infected with SARS-CoV-2 between March and December 2020, as confirmed by PCR. Days 3 and 7 were when half the medium was replaced with IL-2 medium. The sequence was obtained from a human donor who had a prior SARS-CoV-2 infection. The chain employs TRBV19 and TRBJ1-5; TRBD1 is a possible D gene (6 bases). The specimen was CD4+ T cells from PBMCs cultured with a peptide pool, collected before COVID-19 vaccination. CDR3 sequence (DNA): TGTGCCAGTAGTATTGAGGGCAGGGGCGCGGGTCAGCCCCAGCATTTT. The encoded protein is CASSIEGRGAGQPQHF.